The clone carrying this T cell receptor beta chain occurred many times. The data were taken from a study of spatial heterogeneity in lung cancer. TCRdb fed the 5' RACE reads into MiXCR, producing one record per CDR3 protein. Of just over 70,000 distinct CDR3 sequences detected, approximately 8.9% appear once; the ten largest clones hold less than 2%. Per germline, CDR1 SGHRS and CDR2 YFSETQ. The length of the CDR3 is 12 residues. Trimming cost V 1 base and J 2 bases, with 2 bases left between them. The time point denotes: blood at routine non-recurrence follow-up after resection. In each case, whole RNA from tumor, nontumor lung or frozen PBMC was sequenced unsorted.

The chain combines TRBV5-1 with TRBJ2-3; D is uncertain. This clonotype originated in a female donor with early-stage non-small cell lung cancer. The sample consisted of PBMCs, taken at follow-up. The CDR3 sequence is CASSLHTDTQYF. CDR3 in DNA: TGCGCCAGCAGCTTGCACACAGATACGCAGTATTTT.